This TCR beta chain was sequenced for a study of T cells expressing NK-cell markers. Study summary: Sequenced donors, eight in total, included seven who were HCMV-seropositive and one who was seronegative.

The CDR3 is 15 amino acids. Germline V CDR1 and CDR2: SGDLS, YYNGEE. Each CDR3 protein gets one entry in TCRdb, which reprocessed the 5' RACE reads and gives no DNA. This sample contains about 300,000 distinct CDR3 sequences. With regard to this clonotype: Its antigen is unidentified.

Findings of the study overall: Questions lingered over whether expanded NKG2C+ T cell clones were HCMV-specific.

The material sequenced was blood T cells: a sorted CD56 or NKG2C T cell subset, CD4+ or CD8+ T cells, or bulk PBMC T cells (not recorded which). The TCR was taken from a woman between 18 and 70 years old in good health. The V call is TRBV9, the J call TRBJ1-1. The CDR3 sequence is CASSSGGGLNTEAFF.